These 18 T cell receptor beta chains originate from one sample sequenced in a study of Graves' ophthalmopathy and Graves' hyperthyroidism. RNA transcripts were the template, and TCR beta CDR3 regions were amplified from them. RT-PCR with HTBI primers came first, then second-round multiplex PCR. TCRdb reanalysed the multiplex PCR reads using MiXCR and keeps one entry per CDR3 protein. In the table there are under 800,000 distinct CDR3 sequences, approximately 21% of which are singletons. Sequencing used peripheral blood. All receptors derive from a woman under 30 with stable Graves' hyperthyroidism. Some clones in this sample may be carry-over from other donors' samples.

This clonotype was detected ten times or more. The genes are TRBV20-1 and TRBJ1-2; D gene ambiguous. Germline V lookup: CDR1 DFQATT, CDR2 SNEGSKA (reference sequence). The CDR3 contains 15 residues. Trimming cost V 0 bases and J 0 bases, with 11 bases left between them. The CDR3 bases are TGCAGTGCTAGAGATATGGCAGAAGCTAACTATGGCTACACCTTC. Its translation is CSARDMAEANYGYTF.

This clonotype was counted ten times or more. The chain is built from TRBV6-5 and TRBJ2-2, with D possibly being TRBD1 (5 bases). There are 16 residues in the CDR3. Germline V gene data show CDR1 as MNHEY and CDR2 as SVGAGI. The V end was cut by 5 bases, the J end by 4 bases, with 17 bases between. The CDR3 loop reads CASSTWAGQTTGELFF. The CDR3 DNA sequence: TGTGCCAGCAGTACGTGGGCAGGGCAAACCACCGGGGAGCTGTTTTTT.

J is TRBJ1-1 and V is TRBV14; D is unclear. Looked up from germline, CDR1 is SGHDN and CDR2 is FVKESK. The length of the CDR3 is 13 residues. V lost 0 bases and J lost 5, with 7 bases in between. CDR3 coding DNA: TGTGCCAGCAGCCAAGACCTTAGGACTGAAGCTTTCTTT. Its translation is CASSQDLRTEAFF.

In its sample, this clonotype was seen a few times. The chain couples TRBV28 to TRBJ1-5; D remains unclear. The CDR3 is made up of 14 amino acids. Trimming removed 5 bases at V and 2 bases at J, with 10 bases between. CDR1 and CDR2 (germline): MDHEN, SYDVKM. The CDR3 region is CASSTRPGNQPQHF. The DNA for the CDR3 is TGTGCCAGCAGTACTCGGCCAGGCAATCAGCCCCAGCATTTT.

This clonotype was found many times. The V call is TRBV24-1, the J call TRBJ1-2, with 7 bases that match TRBD1. Germline V CDR1 and CDR2: KGHDR, SFDVKD. This CDR3 spans 14 amino acids. V trimming: 5 bases; J trimming: 2 bases; junction bases outside the gene matches: 4. In nucleotides, the CDR3 is TGTGCCACCAGTGTCCCGGGACAGAACTATGGCTACACCTTC. It specifies CATSVPGQNYGYTF.

The CDR3 region has the DNA TGTGCCAGCAGTTTAGGGACAGGGGGCCTCCCTGAAGCTTTCTTT. It encodes CASSLGTGGLPEAFF. The chain uses TRBV12-3 or TRBV12-4 and TRBJ1-1, with TRBD1 matching over 11 bases. Trimming at V came to 1 base and at J to 6 bases, leaving 4 bases not matched to a gene. The CDR3 extends over 15 amino acids.

The chain has TRBV6-2 or TRBV6-3 and TRBJ1-6; 12 nucleotides agree with TRBD1. The junction had 7 bases not matched to a gene; V was cut back by 6 bases and J by 10 bases. The length of the CDR3 is 15 residues. CDR1 is MNHEY, CDR2 SVGEGT, per germline. The CDR3 is CASSPGTGGQSPLHF. For the CDR3, the DNA is TGTGCCAGCAGCCCCGGGACAGGGGGCCAATCACCCCTCCACTTT.

The sample holds many counts of this clonotype. The chain combines TRBV28 with TRBJ1-2; D remains unclear. Germline-derived CDR1 and CDR2 are MDHEN and SYDVKM. V was clipped by 3 bases and J by 4 bases, with 12 bases between them. The CDR3 extends over 14 amino acids. The CDR3 DNA reads TGTGCCAGCAGTTTTGTTGTGGGGATCTATGGCTACACCTTC. It specifies CASSFVVGIYGYTF.

V is TRBV28 and J is TRBJ1-1; 7 nucleotides align to TRBD1. Germline V lookup: CDR1 MDHEN, CDR2 SYDVKM. The V gene end was trimmed by 6 bases and the J gene end by 5 bases; junction bases not matched to a gene: 9. CDR3 length: 14 amino acids. CDR3 coding DNA: TGTGCCAGCAGATCACAGGGGTTGCGTACTGAAGCTTTCTTT. Its protein product is CASRSQGLRTEAFF.

This clonotype was seen just once. The chain couples TRBV28 to TRBJ1-6; D remains ambiguous. The CDR3 has 12 amino acids. Trimming stripped 6 bases from V and 10 bases from J, with 10 bases between. Germline assignment: CDR1 MDHEN and CDR2 SYDVKM. CDR3 loop: CASRPPESPLHF. The CDR3 coding sequence is TGTGCCAGCAGACCTCCGGAGTCACCCCTCCACTTT. Looking up the rest from reference TRBV28 and TRBJ1-6 gives the full variable domain: DVKVTQSSRYLVKRTGEKVFLECVQDMDHENMFWYRQDPGLGLRLIYFSYDVKMKEKGDIPEGYSVSREKKERFSLILESASTNQTSMYLCASRPPESPLHFGNGTRLTVT.

This clonotype was seen repeatedly, ten times or more. The chain is built from TRBV24-1 and TRBJ2-7; unclear D gene. The CDR3 runs 13 residues. V lost 6 bases and J lost 2, with 10 bases in between. The germline CDR1 and CDR2 sequences are KGHDR and SFDVKD. CDR3 sequence reads: CATSNPTTYEQYF. The CDR3 DNA is TGTGCCACCAGTAATCCGACGACCTACGAGCAGTACTTC.

This chain connects TRBV12-3 or TRBV12-4 to TRBJ2-5, with a weak D call TRBD1 (5 bases). The CDR3 runs 16 residues. V was clipped by 6 bases and J by 1 base, with 18 bases between them. The CDR3 loop reads CASSLTRQSLQETQYF. The CDR3, as DNA: TGTGCCAGCAGCTTGACCCGACAGTCCCTCCAAGAGACCCAGTACTTC.

At least ten counts were recorded for this clonotype. The chain joins TRBV2 to TRBJ2-2; possibly TRBD1 or TRBD2 for D (5 bases each). Germline V gene data show CDR1 as SNHLY and CDR2 as FYNNEI. The CDR3 has 13 amino acids. Trimming stripped 7 bases from V and 3 bases from J, with 9 bases between. The CDR3 coding sequence is TGTGCCAGCACCGGGGCCTACACCGGGGAGCTGTTTTTT. Translation: CASTGAYTGELFF.

This clonotype was found many times. This chain joins TRBV6-1 and TRBJ1-2, with D uncertain. CDR1 MNHNS and CDR2 SASEGT come from the germline V gene. The CDR3 covers 16 residues. V gave up 1 base and J gave up 0 bases, with 12 bases separating them. CDR3 sequence: CASSEGFELANYGYTF. In nucleotides, the CDR3 is TGTGCCAGCAGTGAAGGGTTTGAGTTAGCTAACTATGGCTACACCTTC.

This clonotype occurred many times. This chain joins TRBV7-9 and TRBJ2-4; tentative D call: TRBD2 (6 bases). Germline CDR1 reads SEHNR; CDR2 reads FQNEAQ (reference sequence). This CDR3 is 12 amino acids long. V lost 3 bases and J 6 bases, leaving 6 bases between the germline ends. CDR3 region: CASSFGGNIQYF. The CDR3 DNA reads as TGTGCCAGCAGCTTCGGGGGAAACATTCAGTACTTC.

The table lists this clonotype with many counts. The rearrangement joins TRBV6-5 to TRBJ1-3, with D perhaps TRBD1 (5 bases). This CDR3 comprises 16 residues. The V gene's germline CDR1 is MNHEY and CDR2 SVGAGI. V was shortened by 2 bases and J by 1 base, with 12 bases between the two germline ends. CDR3 region: CASSYPAGESGNTIYF. CDR3 coding DNA: TGTGCCAGCAGTTACCCAGCGGGGGAATCTGGAAACACCATATATTTT.

The V gene is TRBV28, the J gene TRBJ1-2; perhaps TRBD1 as D (5 bases). V lost 2 bases and J lost 1, with 14 bases in between. Germline CDR1 MDHEN, CDR2 SYDVKM. This CDR3 comprises 16 residues. The CDR3 protein is CASSLQGPGFNYGYTF. The CDR3 DNA reads TGTGCCAGCAGTTTACAAGGCCCAGGGTTTAACTATGGCTACACCTTC.

This clonotype occurred a few times. The genes are TRBV19 and TRBJ2-7; 10 nucleotides agree with TRBD1. Germline trimming cut 4 bases from V and 2 bases from J; bases unmatched to any gene: 11. This CDR3 spans 17 amino acids. The germline CDR1 and CDR2 sequences are LNHDA and SQIVND (reference sequence). CDR3: CASSRSRGQGIAYEQYF. For the CDR3, the DNA is TGTGCCAGTAGTAGAAGCCGGGGACAGGGGATAGCCTACGAGCAGTACTTC.